The rows below give T cell receptor beta chains drawn from one sample of a study of blood T cell repertoires in COVID-19. Clones were sequenced by immunoSEQ multiplex PCR, and TCRdb holds only the in-frame ones, with some missing. The sample lists roughly 230,000 clones; over 80% were seen once. Material for sequencing was peripheral blood. Receptor source: a middle-aged man with acute or convalescent COVID-19. The CDR3 runs from the conserved cysteine through the conserved F or W. A D gene is named only where the DNA matches it firmly. Clone size, where shown, is once, few, many, or a class for clones that have expanded.

size,V,D,J,CDR3,DNA
few,TRBV7-2,TRBD2,TRBJ2-3,CASSFSAAGTSGDTQYF,TGTGCCAGCAGTTTCAGTGCCGCCGGGACTAGTGGAGATACGCAGTATTTT
-,TRBV11-2,-,TRBJ2-7,CASSLDRVAYEQYF,TGTGCCAGCAGCTTAGATCGAGTGGCCTACGAGCAGTACTTC
-,TRBV19,-,TRBJ2-7,CASSIGDSSYEQYF,TGTGCCAGTAGTATAGGAGACAGTTCCTACGAGCAGTACTTC
-,TRBV9,-,TRBJ2-3,CASSVDGGVGQYF,TGTGCCAGCAGCGTAGATGGCGGGGTGGGGCAGTATTTT
-,TRBV6-5,-,TRBJ1-5,CASSGLQGPLGPQHF,TGTGCCAGCAGCGGCCTTCAGGGCCCCTTGGGGCCCCAGCATTTT
-,TRBV19,-,TRBJ1-1,CASSIYVGTEAFF,TGTGCCAGTAGTATATATGTCGGGACTGAAGCTTTCTTT
-,TRBV5-1,-,TRBJ2-7,CASSLGLLTETYEQYF,TGCGCCAGCAGCTTGGGGCTCCTGACGGAGACCTACGAGCAGTACTTC
-,TRBV29-1,TRBD2,TRBJ2-1,CSVGPGLAGVSEQFF,TGCAGCGTTGGCCCGGGACTAGCGGGAGTGAGTGAGCAGTTCTTC
once,TRBV11-2,TRBD1,TRBJ1-4,CASGQGEKKLFF,TGTGCCAGCGGACAGGGGGAAAAAAAACTGTTTTTT
-,TRBV30,-,TRBJ1-3,CAWRNMASGNTIYF,TGTGCCTGGAGGAACATGGCCTCTGGAAACACCATATATTTT
-,TRBV27,-,TRBJ1-2,CASSRQFANYGYTF,TGTGCCAGCAGTAGACAGTTCGCTAACTATGGCTACACCTTC
once,TRBV7-9,-,TRBJ1-2,CASSPPRGYNGYGYTF,TGTGCCAGCAGCCCCCCCCGAGGGTACAACGGCTATGGCTACACCTTC
-,TRBV15,TRBD2,TRBJ2-3,CATSRDHASGKTDTQYF,TGTGCCACCAGCAGAGATCATGCTAGCGGGAAGACAGATACGCAGTATTTT
once,TRBV25-1,TRBD1,TRBJ2-5,CASSPRDSRQETQYF,TGTGCCAGCAGTCCCCGGGACAGCCGCCAAGAGACCCAGTACTTC
-,TRBV4-2,-,TRBJ1-2,CASSQERLQGYYTF,TGTGCCAGCAGCCAAGAACGGTTGCAGGGATACTACACCTTC
-,TRBV10-3,TRBD1,TRBJ1-4,CAISTDRAKLFF,TGTGCCATCAGTACGGACAGGGCAAAACTGTTTTTT
-,TRBV2,TRBD1,TRBJ1-2,CASSPGQGFGGYTF,TGTGCCAGCAGTCCGGGACAGGGGTTTGGAGGCTACACCTTC
-,TRBV19,TRBD1,TRBJ1-2,CASSRPGQGLNYGYTF,TGTGCCAGTAGTCGGCCGGGACAGGGATTAAACTATGGCTACACCTTC
-,TRBV3-1/TRBV3-2,-,TRBJ1-2,CASSQASSRDIYGYTF,TGTGCCAGCAGCCAAGCCTCGTCCCGGGACATTTATGGCTACACCTTC
-,TRBV6-2/TRBV6-3,TRBD1,TRBJ1-2,CASSYVRQGRGYTF,TGTGCCAGCAGTTACGTGCGACAGGGGCGCGGCTACACCTTC
-,TRBV5-1,-,TRBJ2-3,CASSLESAGTDTQYF,TGCGCCAGCAGCCTCGAGTCGGCGGGCACAGATACGCAGTATTTT
-,TRBV10-3,TRBD1,TRBJ1-2,CAISGRDSTDPNYGYTF,TGTGCCATCAGTGGCCGGGACAGCACAGACCCTAACTATGGCTACACCTTC
-,TRBV7-9,TRBD2,TRBJ2-1,CASSLAGRVDEQFF,TGTGCCAGCAGCTTAGCAGGGAGGGTCGATGAGCAGTTCTTC
-,TRBV6-2/TRBV6-3,TRBD1,TRBJ1-6,CASSDPGQGNSPLHF,TGTGCCAGCAGTGATCCGGGACAGGGGAATTCACCCCTCCACTTT
-,TRBV7-9,TRBD2,TRBJ2-4,CASSLGLAELAKNIQYF,TGTGCCAGCAGCTTAGGACTAGCGGAACTAGCCAAAAACATTCAGTACTTC
few,TRBV5-4,-,TRBJ1-1,CASSFVRGTEAFF,TGTGCCAGCAGCTTCGTAAGGGGCACTGAAGCTTTCTTT
-,TRBV18,TRBD2,TRBJ2-7,CASSPGTSGNEQYF,TGTGCCAGCTCACCCGGGACTAGCGGGAACGAGCAGTACTTC
few,TRBV19,-,TRBJ1-1,CASTRAGVTEAFF,TGTGCCAGTACAAGGGCAGGGGTCACTGAAGCTTTCTTT
-,TRBV29-1,TRBD2,TRBJ2-7,CSALVRLAGVTYEQYF,TGCAGCGCCTTAGTAAGGCTAGCGGGAGTCACCTACGAGCAGTACTTC
-,TRBV24-1,-,TRBJ1-5,CATSDSGYSQPQHF,TGTGCCACCAGTGATTCAGGGTATAGTCAGCCCCAGCATTTT
-,TRBV25-1,-,TRBJ2-3,CASSEFSYQVVSTDTQYF,TGTGCCAGCAGTGAATTTTCCTACCAGGTTGTTAGCACAGATACGCAGTATTTT
-,TRBV3-1/TRBV3-2,-,TRBJ1-2,CASSPGTRNYGYTF,TGTGCCAGCAGCCCCGGGACTCGTAACTATGGCTACACCTTC
once,TRBV7-2,-,TRBJ1-4,CASSWATSQEKLFF,TGTGCCAGCAGCTGGGCCACATCACAGGAGAAACTGTTTTTT
-,TRBV3-1/TRBV3-2,TRBD1,TRBJ1-1,CASSQGYRGIGTEAFF,TGTGCCAGCAGCCAAGGGTACAGGGGAATAGGCACTGAAGCTTTCTTT
-,TRBV10-3,-,TRBJ2-7,CAISETALPEQYF,TGTGCCATCAGTGAAACAGCTCTCCCCGAGCAGTACTTC
few,TRBV25-1,TRBD1,TRBJ2-1,CASSDRDRVENEQFF,TGTGCCAGCAGTGACCGGGACAGGGTTGAAAATGAGCAGTTCTTC
-,TRBV10-1,TRBD1,TRBJ2-2,CASSESTGQGAPGELFF,TGCGCCAGCAGTGAGTCGACGGGACAGGGGGCCCCCGGGGAGCTGTTTTTT
once,TRBV10-3,TRBD1,TRBJ2-1,CAISAGQGGIEQFF,TGTGCCATCTCCGCCGGACAGGGAGGAATTGAGCAGTTCTTC
-,TRBV11-2,-,TRBJ2-6,CASSLTDLPSSGANVLTF,TGTGCCAGCAGCTTGACAGACCTCCCTTCCTCTGGGGCCAACGTCCTGACTTTC
-,TRBV10-1,TRBD1,TRBJ2-1,CASSEPDRGLGQFF,TGCGCCAGCAGTGAACCCGACAGGGGGCTGGGGCAGTTCTTC
-,TRBV6-5,TRBD1,TRBJ2-7,CASSRDRGSEQYF,TGTGCCAGCAGTAGGGACAGGGGAAGCGAGCAGTACTTC
-,TRBV11-2,TRBD1,TRBJ1-2,CASSKDRGRGYTF,TGTGCCAGCAGCAAGGACAGGGGGCGCGGCTACACCTTC
-,TRBV18,-,TRBJ1-2,CASSPDSHGYTF,TGTGCCAGCTCACCGGACAGCCATGGCTACACCTTC
-,TRBV5-1,TRBD1,TRBJ2-5,CASSLGGGTGGQETQYF,TGCGCCAGCAGCTTGGGGGGCGGGACAGGGGGACAAGAGACCCAGTACTTC
-,TRBV6-1,-,TRBJ2-7,CASSESPGHHYEQYF,TGTGCCAGCAGTGAATCCCCGGGACATCACTACGAGCAGTACTTC
-,TRBV6-2/TRBV6-3,-,TRBJ1-1,CASSYGGGTEAFF,TGTGCCAGCAGTTACGGAGGAGGGACTGAAGCTTTCTTT
-,TRBV5-1,-,TRBJ1-1,CASSLDRPAEAFF,TGCGCCAGCAGCTTAGACAGACCAGCTGAAGCTTTCTTT
few,TRBV13,TRBD1,TRBJ2-1,CASSLEGQGSNEQFF,TGTGCCAGCAGCTTAGAGGGACAGGGTTCCAATGAGCAGTTCTTC
-,TRBV7-8,TRBD2,TRBJ2-3,CASSLIRRREGQDTQYF,TGTGCCAGCAGCCTAATACGGAGGCGGGAGGGCCAGGATACGCAGTATTTT
-,TRBV10-2,TRBD2,TRBJ2-3,CASSESPPGGRARDTQYF,TGCGCCAGCAGTGAGTCACCCCCTGGCGGGAGGGCCCGAGATACGCAGTATTTT
-,TRBV27,-,TRBJ1-2,CASSLEGGPYNNYGYTF,TGTGCCAGCAGTTTAGAGGGAGGACCATACAACAACTATGGCTACACCTTC
-,TRBV6-5,TRBD1,TRBJ1-2,CASSYSRQGSNGYTF,TGTGCCAGCAGTTACTCTAGACAGGGTAGTAATGGCTACACCTTC
-,TRBV11-2,TRBD2,TRBJ2-7,CASSLVTGGNYEQYF,TGTGCCAGCAGCTTAGTGACGGGAGGGAACTACGAGCAGTACTTC
-,TRBV12-3/TRBV12-4,-,TRBJ1-5,CASSMIRNQPQHF,TGTGCCAGCAGTATGATCCGGAATCAGCCCCAGCATTTT
-,TRBV3-1/TRBV3-2,-,TRBJ1-2,CASSRRGFAQSAKEDGYTF,TGTGCCAGCAGCCGCAGGGGTTTCGCTCAATCCGCAAAAGAAGATGGCTACACCTTC
-,TRBV5-5,-,TRBJ1-5,CASSLSPGDSNQPQHF,TGTGCCAGCAGCTTGTCGCCAGGGGATAGCAATCAGCCCCAGCATTTT